The clone carrying this T cell receptor beta chain was counted a single time. The V segment lost 0 bases and the J segment 3 bases; nucleotides outside the gene matches: 8. In germline, CDR1 is DFQATT, CDR2 SNEGSKA (reference sequence). CDR3 length: 16 residues. The source of the sample is a study of T-cell reconstitution after alpha-beta-depleted transplantation in children. For TCRbeta, the library was prepared with unique molecular identifiers. Via MiXCR, TCRdb re-called the PCR reads, giving one row per CDR3 protein. The profile covers a few hundred thousand distinct CDR3 sequences, with about 16% appearing a single time and 3.3% taken by the ten largest.

Sample: PBMCs from the stem cell graft donor, taken from the stem cell graft. V usage is TRBV20-1 and J usage is TRBJ2-1, with TRBD2 matching 7 bases. The sequence came from a human donor who donated a stem cell graft to a child with acute lymphoblastic leukemia. CDR3 protein: CSARDLASGNYNEQFF. The CDR3 DNA reads as TGCAGTGCTAGAGATCTTGCTAGCGGAAACTACAATGAGCAGTTCTTC.